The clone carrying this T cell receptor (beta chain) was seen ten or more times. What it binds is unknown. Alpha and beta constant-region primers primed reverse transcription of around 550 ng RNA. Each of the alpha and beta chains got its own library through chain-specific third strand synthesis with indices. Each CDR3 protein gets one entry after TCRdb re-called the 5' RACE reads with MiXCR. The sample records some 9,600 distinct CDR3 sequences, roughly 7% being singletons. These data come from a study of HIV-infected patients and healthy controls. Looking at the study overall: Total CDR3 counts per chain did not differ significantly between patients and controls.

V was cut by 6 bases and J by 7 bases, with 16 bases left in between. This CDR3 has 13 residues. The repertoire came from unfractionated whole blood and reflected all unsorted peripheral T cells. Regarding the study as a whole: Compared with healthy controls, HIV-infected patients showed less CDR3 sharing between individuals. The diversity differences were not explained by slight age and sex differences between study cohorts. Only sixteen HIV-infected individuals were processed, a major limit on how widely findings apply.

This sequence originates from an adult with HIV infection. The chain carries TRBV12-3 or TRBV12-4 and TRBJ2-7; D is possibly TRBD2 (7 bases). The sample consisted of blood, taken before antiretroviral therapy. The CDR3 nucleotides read TGTGCCAGCAGCCTCGGGGGGCCGGGAGAGCAGTACTTC. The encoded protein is CASSLGGPGEQYF.